This TCR beta chain was retrieved from a study of cytomegalovirus exposure and HLA in healthy donors. Overall study findings and caveats: In a later analysis, first-cohort TCR clusters were found to tend to co-occur in the 100 to 150 validation repertoires.

The method was immunoSEQ multiplex PCR; TCRdb's version includes in-frame clones alone and lacks a portion of them. This sample has about 280,000 clones; around 87% occur once, and the top ten carry around 0.92%. The CDR3 is made up of 14 amino acids. After removal of 11 bases from V and 7 bases from J, the junction contained 8 bases not matched to a gene. Germline V CDR1 and CDR2: ENHRY, SYGVKD. A word on this clone: Its specificity is not known.

The receptor comes from a woman aged 18-30 years in good health and CMV-seronegative. V usage is TRBV10-3 and J usage is TRBJ2-2; 12 bases align to TRBD1. The source material was PBMCs. This CDR3 is CAVRDRGRGGELFF. For the CDR3, the DNA is TGTGCCGTACGGGACAGGGGGCGCGGCGGGGAGCTGTTTTTT.